Described below is a single T cell receptor (beta chain) sequence and its context. Its target is not known. Despite likely unrecorded immune exposures, the donors were nominally healthy at the time of sampling. Germline values: CDR1 ENHRY, CDR2 SYGVKD. V trimming: 3 bases; J trimming: 7 bases; junction bases outside the gene matches: 9. The CDR3 contains 14 residues. These data belong to a study of cytomegalovirus exposure and HLA in healthy donors. The PCR contained 60 Vbeta and 13 Jbeta primers. Here immunoSEQ multiplex PCR was the method, and the copy in TCRdb shows in-frame clones only, minus some. The data show about 120,000 clones, roughly 70% seen once. Study-wide results and caveats: Most TCR sequences showed up rarely, but some public TCRs showed up in many donors. According to a later analysis, donors in an Asian-associated ancestry cluster reportedly had fewer N-insertions than the roughly 670-donor mean.

The clonotype comes from a man aged 30 to 39 in good health and CMV-seronegative. Input material: PBMCs. The V gene is TRBV10-3, the J gene TRBJ2-7, with 7 bases aligning to TRBD1. CDR3 sequence: CAISDPGGPGEQYF. CDR3 nucleotides: TGTGCCATCAGTGATCCAGGGGGTCCCGGGGAGCAGTACTTC.